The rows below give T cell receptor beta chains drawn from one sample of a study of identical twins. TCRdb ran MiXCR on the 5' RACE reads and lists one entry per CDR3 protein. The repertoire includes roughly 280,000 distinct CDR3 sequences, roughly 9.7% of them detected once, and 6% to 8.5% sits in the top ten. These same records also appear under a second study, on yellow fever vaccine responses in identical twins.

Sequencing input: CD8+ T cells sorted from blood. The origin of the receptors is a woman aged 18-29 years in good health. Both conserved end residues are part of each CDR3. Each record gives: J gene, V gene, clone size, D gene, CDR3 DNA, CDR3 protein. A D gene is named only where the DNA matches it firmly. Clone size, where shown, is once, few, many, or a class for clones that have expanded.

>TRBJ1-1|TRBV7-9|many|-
TGTGCCAGCAGCTTCCCGGGGCCGGAGGAAGCTTTCTTT
CASSFPGPEEAFF
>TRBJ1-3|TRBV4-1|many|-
TGCGCCAGCAGCCAAGTGACAGCTTTGGACACCATATATTTT
CASSQVTALDTIYF
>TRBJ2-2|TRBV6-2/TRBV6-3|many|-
TGTGCCAGCAGTTTCTGGTTGAACACCGGGGAGCTGTTTTTT
CASSFWLNTGELFF
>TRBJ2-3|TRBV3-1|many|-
TGTGCCAGCAGCCCCACGGAGGGAACTAGCACAGATACGCAGTATTTT
CASSPTEGTSTDTQYF
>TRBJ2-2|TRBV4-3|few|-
TGCGCCAGCAGCCAGAGGACGACGGCAATCACCGGGGAGCTGTTTTTT
CASSQRTTAITGELFF
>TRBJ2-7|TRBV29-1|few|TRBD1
TGCAGCGTTCCGACAGGGGAAGACGAGCAGTACTTC
CSVPTGEDEQYF
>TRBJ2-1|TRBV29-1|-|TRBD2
TGCAGCGTTGAAAGCTCTAGCGGGGGGAACAACTACAATGAGCAGTTCTTC
CSVESSSGGNNYNEQFF
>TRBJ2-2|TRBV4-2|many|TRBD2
TGTGCCAGCAGCGGGGCTAGCGGTAACACCGGGGAGCTGTTTTTT
CASSGASGNTGELFF
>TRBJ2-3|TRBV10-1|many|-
TGCGCCAGCAGTGAGTCAACCTGGGGAGATACGCAGTATTTT
CASSESTWGDTQYF
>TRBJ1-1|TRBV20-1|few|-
TGCAGTGCTAGATCGACCCCTGAAGCTTTCTTT
CSARSTPEAFF
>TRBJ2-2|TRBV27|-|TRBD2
TGTGCCAGCAGGCTCCTAGCGGGAGATACCGGGGAGCTGTTTTTT
CASRLLAGDTGELFF
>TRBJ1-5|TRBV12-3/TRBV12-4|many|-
TGTGCCAGCAGTTTTTCGGGAGGTCAGCCCCAGCATTTT
CASSFSGGQPQHF
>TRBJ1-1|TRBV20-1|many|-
TGCAGTGCTGCCTCGGGGGAAACTGAAGCTTTCTTT
CSAASGETEAFF
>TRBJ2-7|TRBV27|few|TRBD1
TGTGCCAGCAGTTCAGACAGGGTTCGGCACGAGCAGTACTTC
CASSSDRVRHEQYF
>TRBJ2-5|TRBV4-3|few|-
TGCGCCAGCAGCCAAGGTCAGGGGTTGATGGAGACCCAGTACTTC
CASSQGQGLMETQYF
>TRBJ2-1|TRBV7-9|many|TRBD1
TGTGCCAGCAGTTCACTGGTGGGACAGGGAGGCAATGAGCAGTTCTTC
CASSSLVGQGGNEQFF
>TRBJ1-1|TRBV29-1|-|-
TGCAGCGTTGAAAGAGAGGAAATCGAAGCTTTCTTT
CSVEREEIEAFF
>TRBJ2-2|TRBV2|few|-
TGTGCCAGCATCGGGGGCCCGAACACCGGGGAGCTGTTTTTT
CASIGGPNTGELFF
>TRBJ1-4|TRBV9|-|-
TGTGCCAGCAGCGTAAAGTCCCGGGACCCAACCCCCTCTAATGAAAAACTGTTTTTT
CASSVKSRDPTPSNEKLFF
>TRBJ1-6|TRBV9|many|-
TGTGCCAGCAGCGTAGATCCGGCTTCACCCCTCCACTTT
CASSVDPASPLHF
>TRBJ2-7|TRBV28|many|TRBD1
TGTGCCAGCAGTTCCCCCCACCCTAAGATGGACAGGGAAGGGGGTCCTGAATACGAGCAGTACTTC
CASSSPHPKMDREGGPEYEQYF
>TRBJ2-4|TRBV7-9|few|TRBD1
TGTGCCAGCAGCCCATCAGGGACAGGGGCCAAAAACATTCAGTACTTC
CASSPSGTGAKNIQYF
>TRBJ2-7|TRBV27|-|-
TGTGCCAGCAGTTCGGTATTGGACACCGCCTACGAGCAGTACTTC
CASSSVLDTAYEQYF
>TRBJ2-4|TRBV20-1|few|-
TGCAGTGCTAGCGCGCCGACCGGGTCTTTCATTCAGTACTTC
CSASAPTGSFIQYF
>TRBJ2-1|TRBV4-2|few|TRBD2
TGTGCCAGCAGCCAAGATCTGACTAGCCCCTACAATGAGCAGTTCTTC
CASSQDLTSPYNEQFF
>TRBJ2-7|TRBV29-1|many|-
TGCAACGTTGAAGAGGGCAGTTCCTCCTACGAGCAGTACTTC
CNVEEGSSSYEQYF
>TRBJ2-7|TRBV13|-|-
TGTGCCAGCAGCCAGGGACGGAGGCACGAGCAGTACTTC
CASSQGRRHEQYF
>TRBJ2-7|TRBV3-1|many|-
TGTGCCAGCAGCCAAGAACGGGGATTTTTCTACGAGCAGTACTTC
CASSQERGFFYEQYF
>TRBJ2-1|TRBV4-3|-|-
TGCGCCAGCAGCCAAATCCTGGGGTACAATGAGCAGTTCTTC
CASSQILGYNEQFF
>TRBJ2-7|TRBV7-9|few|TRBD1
TGTGCCAGCAGCTTAGACCCTACAGGGGGCTACGCTTACGAGCAGTACTTC
CASSLDPTGGYAYEQYF
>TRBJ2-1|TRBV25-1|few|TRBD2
TGTGCCAGCAGTGAATATGCTAGCGGGGCTAGTGAGCAGTTCTTC
CASSEYASGASEQFF
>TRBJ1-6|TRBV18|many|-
TGTGCCAGCTCACCGTTAGGAGCCGAAGGGCGGTATAATTCACCCCTCCACTTT
CASSPLGAEGRYNSPLHF
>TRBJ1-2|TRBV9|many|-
TGTGCCAGCAGCCAACAGGGACTCTATGGCTACACCTTC
CASSQQGLYGYTF
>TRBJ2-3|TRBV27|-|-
TGTGCCAGCAGACTAGAAATTAGCACAGATACGCAGTATTTT
CASRLEISTDTQYF
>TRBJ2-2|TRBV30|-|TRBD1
TGTGCCTGGAGTTCAGGGGGCAGGTCCACCGGGGAGCTGTTTTTT
CAWSSGGRSTGELFF
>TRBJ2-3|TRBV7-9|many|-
TGTGCCAGCAGCTTTGGCAATTTTAGCACAGATACGCAGTATTTT
CASSFGNFSTDTQYF
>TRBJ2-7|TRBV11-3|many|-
TGTGCCAGCAGCTCGCCTAGTACCCACGAGCAGTACTTC
CASSSPSTHEQYF
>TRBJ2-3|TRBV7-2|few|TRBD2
TGTGCCAGCAGCTTAGCGGGAGGGCCCGCAGATACGCAGTATTTT
CASSLAGGPADTQYF
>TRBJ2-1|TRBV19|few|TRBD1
TGTGCCAGTAGTATAGGGGCAGGGGGTAGCAATGAGCAGTTCTTC
CASSIGAGGSNEQFF
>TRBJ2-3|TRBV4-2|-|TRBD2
TGTGCCAGCAGCCAGACCACTAGCGGGGAGCCAGATACGCAGTATTTT
CASSQTTSGEPDTQYF
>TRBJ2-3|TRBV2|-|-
TGTGCCAGCATCACTGGCACAGATACGCAGTATTTT
CASITGTDTQYF
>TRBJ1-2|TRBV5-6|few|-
TGTGCCAGCAGCTTGGTAAACGAAGACTATGGCTACACCTTC
CASSLVNEDYGYTF
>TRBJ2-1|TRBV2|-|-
TGTGCCAGCAGTCTGAATCGGGGGATGAATGAGCAGTTCTTC
CASSLNRGMNEQFF